The 18 T cell receptor beta chains presented below share a single source sample, sequenced in a study of blood T cell repertoires in COVID-19. Generated by immunoSEQ multiplex PCR, the TCRdb table keeps only in-frame clones and is missing some. The table lists around 130,000 clones, around four fifths of them singletons. The specimen sequenced was PBMCs or T cells enriched from blood (not recorded which). The receptors stem from a woman between 50 and 59 years old with acute COVID-19.

The chain has TRBV10-3 and TRBJ2-1, with D perhaps matching TRBD1 (5 bases). CDR1 and CDR2 from the germline V gene are ENHRY and SYGVKD. V was shortened by 4 bases and J by 10 bases, with 11 bases between the two germline ends. This CDR3 comprises 12 residues. The CDR3 nucleotides are TGTGCCATCAGTGGACAGAGCGCAGAGCAGTTCTTC. Protein: CAISGQSAEQFF.

The rearrangement joins TRBV5-4 to TRBJ1-1, with a tentative D call TRBD1 (5 bases). The germline gives CDR1 SGHNT, CDR2 YYREEE (reference sequence). V lost 0 bases and J lost 4, with 13 bases in between. This CDR3 contains 15 residues. The CDR3 spells CASSLGTGGGTEAFF. CDR3 bases: TGTGCCAGCAGCTTGGGTACGGGGGGAGGCACTGAAGCTTTCTTT.

This rearrangement joins TRBV7-3 to TRBJ2-2; TRBD1 matches at 7 bases. This CDR3 has 16 residues. The germline V gene encodes CDR1 SGHTA and CDR2 FQGTGA. V was pared by 5 bases and J by 4 bases, with 10 bases of the junction left unmatched. The CDR3 coding sequence is TGTGCCAGCAGCGAGACAGGGTGGGGTGGCACCGGGGAGCTGTTTTTT. Its translation is CASSETGWGGTGELFF.

The chain uses TRBV2 and TRBJ1-5; weak D call: TRBD1 (6 bases). Trimming took 3 bases from V and 2 from J, leaving 8 bases between them. Germline V CDR1 and CDR2: SNHLY, FYNNEI. CDR3 length equals 14 residues. CDR3 region: CASSDGGGNQPQHF. The CDR3 DNA reads TGTGCCAGCAGTGATGGGGGCGGCAATCAGCCCCAGCATTTT. The entire variable domain, with the rest obtained from reference TRBV2 and TRBJ1-5, is as follows: EPEVTQTPSHQVTQMGQEVILRCVPISNHLYFYWYRQILGQKVEFLVSFYNNEISEKSEIFDDQFSVERPDGSNFTLKIRSTKLEDSAMYFCASSDGGGNQPQHFGDGTRLSIL.

This clone was observed a handful of times. The chain is built from TRBV5-1 and TRBJ2-1; TRBD2 is a possible D gene (6 bases). There are 17 residues in the CDR3. Trimming removed 6 bases at V and 6 bases at J, with 25 bases between. Germline V gives CDR1 SGHRS, CDR2 YFSETQ. The chain's CDR3 is CASTPTADYRKGNEQFF. In DNA, the CDR3 is TGCGCCAGCACCCCAACGGCGGACTACAGAAAGGGCAATGAGCAGTTCTTC.

The rearrangement links TRBV3-1 (or the pseudogene TRBV3-2) to TRBJ2-1; D ambiguous. V was cut by 4 bases and J by 4 bases, with 8 bases left in between. Germline lookup yields CDR1 LGHDT and CDR2 YNNKEL (reference sequence). The CDR3 sequence is 13 residues long. CDR3 amino acids: CASSLAGYNEQFF. The CDR3 DNA reads as TGTGCCAGCAGCCTAGCCGGGTACAATGAGCAGTTCTTC.

The V call is TRBV27, the J call TRBJ2-7, with D maybe TRBD2 (6 bases). The V and J ends lost 5 bases and 2 bases respectively, with 13 bases between them. The CDR3 extends over 14 amino acids. Germline values: CDR1 MNHEY, CDR2 SMNVEV (reference sequence). This CDR3 reads CASSTRGRTYEQYF. The CDR3 region has the DNA TGTGCCAGCAGTACCCGGGGGAGGACCTACGAGCAGTACTTC.

The genes are TRBV6-5 and TRBJ2-1; 12 bases agree with TRBD2. CDR3 length: 14 residues. CDR1 is MNHEY and CDR2 is SVGAGI in the germline V gene. Trimming took 7 bases from V and 12 from J; bases not matched to a gene: 10. The CDR3 DNA reads as TGTGCCAGCAAGTCGACTAGCGGGAGTTTCGGGCAGTTCTTC. Residues: CASKSTSGSFGQFF.

There are many counts of this clone. The rearrangement joins TRBV12-1 to TRBJ2-7; TRBD1 is taken as the D call from the table, unchecked against the DNA. TRBV12-1 is a known pseudogene. The CDR3 spans 11 residues. The CDR3 protein is CATTYTYEQYF. The CDR3 DNA reads as TGTGCCACCACATATACCTACGAGCAGTACTTC.

The rearrangement uses TRBV10-3 and TRBJ2-7; TRBD1 matches at 8 bases. The V gene end was trimmed by 3 bases and the J gene end by 1 base; junction bases not matched to a gene: 5. Germline V gene lookup returns CDR1 ENHRY and CDR2 SYGVKD. The CDR3 spans 15 residues. The CDR3, as DNA: TGTGCCATCAGTGAACCGGACAGGGTATCCTACGAGCAGTACTTC. Translating it yields CAISEPDRVSYEQYF.

This rearrangement joins TRBV5-1 to TRBJ1-1, with D perhaps TRBD1 (5 bases). This CDR3 region has 12 residues. The germline V and J ends were trimmed by 4 bases and 3 bases, with 7 bases remaining between them. Germline V gene data show CDR1 as SGHRS and CDR2 as YFSETQ. The CDR3 here is CASSPGDTEAFF. In DNA, the CDR3 is TGCGCCAGCAGCCCGGGGGACACTGAAGCTTTCTTT.

This clone was observed a few times. This rearrangement joins TRBV14 to TRBJ2-7; possible D gene TRBD2, 6 bases. CDR1 and CDR2 (germline): SGHDN, FVKESK. Trimming pared 0 bases from V and 2 bases from J, leaving 17 bases between. CDR3 length: 17 amino acids. Here the CDR3 reads CASSQDRPGVVTYEQYF. CDR3 nucleotides: TGTGCCAGCAGCCAAGATCGACCGGGAGTAGTAACCTACGAGCAGTACTTC.

The chain couples TRBV27 to TRBJ2-7, with a tentative D call TRBD2 (6 bases). V was pared by 1 base and J by 3 bases, with 16 bases between. From germline, CDR1 is MNHEY and CDR2 SMNVEV (reference sequence). CDR3 length: 16 residues. This chain's CDR3 is CASSLYAGNSLYEQYF. CDR3 nucleotide sequence: TGTGCCAGCAGTTTATACGCGGGGAACTCTCTCTACGAGCAGTACTTC.

This chain connects TRBV5-1 to TRBJ2-7, with D possibly being TRBD2 (6 bases). With 0 bases removed from V and 4 bases from J, the gap between germline ends came to 20 bases. The CDR3 runs to 17 residues. Germline-derived CDR1 and CDR2 are SGHRS and YFSETQ. The CDR3: CASSLAMGLWNGYEQYF. As DNA, the CDR3 is TGCGCCAGCAGCTTGGCCATGGGACTGTGGAATGGGTACGAGCAGTACTTC.

This sequence joins TRBV9 and TRBJ2-2, with a possible D match to TRBD1 (7 bases). Germline CDR1 is SGDLS and CDR2 is YYNGEE. The V gene lost 4 bases and the J gene lost 2 bases, with 12 bases spanning the gap. The CDR3 has 15 amino acids. DNA for the CDR3: TGTGCCAGCAGCCCCCAGGGGGGAAACACCGGGGAGCTGTTTTTT. Protein product: CASSPQGGNTGELFF.

The chain couples TRBV15 to TRBJ2-7, with D hard to call. The germline gives CDR1 LNHNV, CDR2 YYDKDF (reference sequence). Deletions cut 0 bases from V and 0 bases from J, with 15 bases between. The CDR3 length is 17 residues. The CDR3 here is CATSRDPSRLNSYEQYF. CDR3 nucleotide sequence: TGTGCCACCAGCAGAGATCCCTCTAGACTGAACTCCTACGAGCAGTACTTC. Looking up the rest from reference TRBV15 and TRBJ2-7 gives the full variable domain: DAMVIQNPRYQVTQFGKPVTLSCSQTLNHNVMYWYQQKSSQAPKLLFHYYDKDFNNEADTPDNFQSRRPNTSFCFLDIRSPGLGDTAMYLCATSRDPSRLNSYEQYFGPGTRLTVT.

The rearrangement uses TRBV5-1 and TRBJ2-7; tentatively, D is TRBD2 (7 bases). Germline-derived CDR1 and CDR2 are SGHRS and YFSETQ. The CDR3 runs 13 residues. Trimming pared 3 bases from V and 6 bases from J, leaving 13 bases between. The CDR3 region has the DNA TGCGCCAGCAGCTCCCGGGGGGCCGGCGAGCAGTACTTC. Translating gives CASSSRGAGEQYF. Full variable domain (remainder filled in from reference TRBV5-1 and TRBJ2-7): KAGVTQTPRYLIKTRGQQVTLSCSPISGHRSVSWYQQTPGQGLQFLFEYFSETQRNKGNFPGRFSGRQFSNSRSEMNVSTLELGDSALYLCASSSRGAGEQYFGPGTRLTVT.

V is TRBV11-2 and J is TRBJ2-1, with 11 bases matching TRBD2. Trimming cost V 5 bases and J 2 bases; bases outside gene matches: 8. CDR3 length: 17 amino acids. Per the germline V gene, CDR1 is SGHAT and CDR2 is FQNNGV. The CDR3 here is CASSLTSGTVAYNEQFF. For the CDR3, the DNA is TGTGCCAGCAGCCTGACTAGCGGGACAGTCGCCTACAATGAGCAGTTCTTC. Together with reference TRBV11-2 and TRBJ2-1, the CDR3 gives the full variable domain: EAGVAQSPRYKIIEKRQSVAFWCNPISGHATLYWYQQILGQGPKLLIQFQNNGVVDDSQLPKDRFSAERLKGVDSTLKIQPAKLEDSAVYLCASSLTSGTVAYNEQFFGPGTRLTVL.